This T cell receptor (beta chain) was retrieved from a study of cytomegalovirus exposure and HLA in healthy donors. In the study overall: T cells numbering about 179 million yielded 90 million to 140 million unique TCR beta sequences in an earlier analysis.

The PCR used 60 Vbeta and 13 Jbeta primers. Clones were read by immunoSEQ multiplex PCR, and TCRdb kept only the in-frame ones, dropping some. The record lists 150,000 to 200,000 clones, of which the ten most abundant hold less than 6.5%. Trimming removed 6 bases from V and 0 bases from J, with 17 bases in between. Germline V CDR1 and CDR2: MNHNY, SVGAGI (reference sequence). The CDR3 has 16 residues. Points from the study as a whole: Most subjects had HLA-A and HLA-B alleles reportedly predicted accurately by TCR beta sequences. Later analysis revealed greater clonal expansion in HLA-associated TCR beta chains than in equally common others.

In the case of this clone: Its antigen is unknown.

Sequencing was done on a sample of PBMCs. This TCR derives from a man aged 30-40 years in good health and CMV-seronegative. This sequence joins TRBV6-6 and TRBJ2-5, with a tentative D call TRBD2 (6 bases). CDR3 protein: CASRQTRGFDQETQYF. The CDR3 DNA reads TGTGCCAGCAGACAAACGCGGGGTTTCGACCAAGAGACCCAGTACTTC.